The source of this T cell receptor beta chain is a study of glioma-infiltrating T cells. Whole-study results and caveats: Non-neoplastic patients had below-expected tissue-blood divergence, while all gliomas exceeded expectation. Only very few CDR3 sequences appeared in both tissue and blood.

This clonotype was observed many times. The antigen remains unidentified. Using RNA template, CDR3s of TCR alpha and beta were amplified with iRepertoire arm-PCR. For one-step reverse transcription and amplification, roughly 100-400 ng of tissue mRNA or PBMC total RNA was used. MiXCR, run by TCRdb on the multiplex PCR reads, gives a single entry per CDR3 protein. This sample has fewer than 90,000 distinct CDR3 sequences, with about a quarter found just once. The CDR3 has 15 amino acids. Germline lookup yields CDR1 SGHTA and CDR2 FQGNSA. V gave up 6 bases and J gave up 2 bases, with 14 bases separating them.

The chain employs TRBV7-2 and TRBJ1-5; D is possibly TRBD1 (6 bases). Material for sequencing was glioma tissue, nonneoplastic brain tissue, or PBMCs (not recorded which). This receptor was obtained from a human donor with low-grade glioma or glioblastoma, undergoing nonglioma brain surgery, or in good health (not recorded which). CDR3 region: CASSSGQLGNQPQHF. The DNA for the CDR3 is TGTGCCAGCAGTTCCGGACAGTTAGGCAATCAGCCCCAGCATTTT.